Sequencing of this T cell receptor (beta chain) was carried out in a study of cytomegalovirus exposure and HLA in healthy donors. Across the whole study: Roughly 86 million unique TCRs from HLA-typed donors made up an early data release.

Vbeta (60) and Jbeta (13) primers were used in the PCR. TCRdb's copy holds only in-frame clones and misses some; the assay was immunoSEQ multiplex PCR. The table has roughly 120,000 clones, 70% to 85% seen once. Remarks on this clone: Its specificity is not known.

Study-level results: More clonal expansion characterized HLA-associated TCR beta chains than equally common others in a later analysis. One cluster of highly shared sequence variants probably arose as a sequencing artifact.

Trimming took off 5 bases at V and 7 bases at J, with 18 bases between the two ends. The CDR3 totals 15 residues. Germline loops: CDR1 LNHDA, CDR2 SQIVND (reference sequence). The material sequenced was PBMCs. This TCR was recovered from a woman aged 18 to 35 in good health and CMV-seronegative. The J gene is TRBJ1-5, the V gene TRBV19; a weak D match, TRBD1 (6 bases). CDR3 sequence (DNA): TGTGCCAGTAGTCCCCTTGGGGGGGCACAACAGCCCCAGCATTTT. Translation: CASSPLGGAQQPQHF.